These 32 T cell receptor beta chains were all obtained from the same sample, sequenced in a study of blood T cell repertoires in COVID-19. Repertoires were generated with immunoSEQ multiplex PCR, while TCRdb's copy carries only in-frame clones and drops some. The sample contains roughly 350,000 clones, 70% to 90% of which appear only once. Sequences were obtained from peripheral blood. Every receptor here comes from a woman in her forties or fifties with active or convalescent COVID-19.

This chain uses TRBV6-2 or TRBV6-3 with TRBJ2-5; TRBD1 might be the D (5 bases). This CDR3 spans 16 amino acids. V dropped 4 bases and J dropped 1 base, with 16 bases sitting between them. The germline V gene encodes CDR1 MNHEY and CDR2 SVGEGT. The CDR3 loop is CASSSAQVGSQETQYF. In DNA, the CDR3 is TGTGCCAGCAGTTCCGCACAGGTGGGGTCCCAAGAGACCCAGTACTTC.

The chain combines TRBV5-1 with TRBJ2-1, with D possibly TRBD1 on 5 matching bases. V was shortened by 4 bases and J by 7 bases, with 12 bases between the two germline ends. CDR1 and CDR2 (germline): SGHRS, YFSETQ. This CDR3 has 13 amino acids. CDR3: CASSRPPGNEQFF. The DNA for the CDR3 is TGCGCCAGCAGCCGTCCTCCAGGGAATGAGCAGTTCTTC.

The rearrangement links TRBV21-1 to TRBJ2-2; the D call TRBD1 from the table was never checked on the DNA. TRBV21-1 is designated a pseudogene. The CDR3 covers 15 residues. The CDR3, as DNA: TGTGCCAGCAGCAAAGAAGACAAGGCACCCGGGGAGCTGTTTTTT. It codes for CASSKEDKAPGELFF.

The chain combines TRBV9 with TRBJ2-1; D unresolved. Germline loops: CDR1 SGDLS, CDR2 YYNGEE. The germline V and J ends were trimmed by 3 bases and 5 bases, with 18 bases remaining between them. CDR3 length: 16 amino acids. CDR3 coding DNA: TGTGCCAGCAGCGCAGGTGGGTTAAGGCCGCACAATGAGCAGTTCTTC. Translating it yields CASSAGGLRPHNEQFF. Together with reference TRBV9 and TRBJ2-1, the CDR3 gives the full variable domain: DSGVTQTPKHLITATGQRVTLRCSPRSGDLSVYWYQQSLDQGLQFLIQYYNGEERAKGNILERFSAQQFPDLHSELNLSSLELGDSALYFCASSAGGLRPHNEQFFGPGTRLTVL.

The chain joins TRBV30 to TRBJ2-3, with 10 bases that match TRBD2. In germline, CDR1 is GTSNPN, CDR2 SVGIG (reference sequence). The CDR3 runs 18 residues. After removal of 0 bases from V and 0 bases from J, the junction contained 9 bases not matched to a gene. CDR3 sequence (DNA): TGTGCCTGGAGTGTAGCCCGGACTAGCGGCCCTAGCACAGATACGCAGTATTTT. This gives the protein CAWSVARTSGPSTDTQYF.

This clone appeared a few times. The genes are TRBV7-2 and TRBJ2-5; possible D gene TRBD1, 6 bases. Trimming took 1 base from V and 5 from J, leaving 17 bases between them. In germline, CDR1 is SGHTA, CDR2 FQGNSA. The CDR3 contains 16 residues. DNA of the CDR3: TGTGCCAGCAGCTTAGAGGCCCAGGGGATCCGGGAGACCCAGTACTTC. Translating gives CASSLEAQGIRETQYF.

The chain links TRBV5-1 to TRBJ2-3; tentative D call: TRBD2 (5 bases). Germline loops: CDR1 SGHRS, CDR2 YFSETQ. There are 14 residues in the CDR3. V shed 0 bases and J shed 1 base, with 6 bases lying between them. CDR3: CASSLGGGTDTQYF. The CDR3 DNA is TGCGCCAGCAGCTTGGGGGGAGGCACAGATACGCAGTATTTT.

The CDR3 nucleotides are TGTGCCAGCAGTGAGAAGACAGGGGGCGAGGTTTATGAAAAACTGTTTTTT. This codes for CASSEKTGGEVYEKLFF. This chain uses TRBV6-1 with TRBJ1-4; 10 bases are a match to TRBD1. Germline loops: CDR1 MNHNS, CDR2 SASEGT. The CDR3 loop spans 17 amino acids. The trim removed 3 bases at V and 6 bases at J, leaving 10 bases unmatched.

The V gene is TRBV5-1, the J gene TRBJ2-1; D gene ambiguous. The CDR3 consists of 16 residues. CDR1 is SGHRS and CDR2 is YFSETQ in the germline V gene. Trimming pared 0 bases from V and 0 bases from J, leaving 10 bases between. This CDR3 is CASSLDPASSYNEQFF. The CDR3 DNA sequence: TGCGCCAGCAGCTTGGATCCAGCGAGCTCCTACAATGAGCAGTTCTTC.

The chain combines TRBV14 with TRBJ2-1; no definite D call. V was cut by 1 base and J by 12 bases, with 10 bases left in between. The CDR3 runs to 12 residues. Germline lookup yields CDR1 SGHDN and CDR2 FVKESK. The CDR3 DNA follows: TGTGCCAGCAGCCAAGGCGGCCCCGCGCAGTTCTTC. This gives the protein CASSQGGPAQFF.

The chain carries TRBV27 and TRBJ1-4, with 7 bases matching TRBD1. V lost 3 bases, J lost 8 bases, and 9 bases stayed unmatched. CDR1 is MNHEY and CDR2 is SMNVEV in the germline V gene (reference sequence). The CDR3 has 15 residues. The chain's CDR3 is CASSLRDREGEKLFF. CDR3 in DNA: TGTGCCAGCAGTTTGAGAGACAGGGAAGGAGAAAAACTGTTTTTT.

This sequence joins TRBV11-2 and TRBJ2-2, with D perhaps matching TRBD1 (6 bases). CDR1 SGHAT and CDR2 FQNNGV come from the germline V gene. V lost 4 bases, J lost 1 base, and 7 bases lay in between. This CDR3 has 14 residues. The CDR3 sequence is CASSSGVNTGELFF. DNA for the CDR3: TGTGCCAGCAGCTCAGGGGTGAACACCGGGGAGCTGTTTTTT.

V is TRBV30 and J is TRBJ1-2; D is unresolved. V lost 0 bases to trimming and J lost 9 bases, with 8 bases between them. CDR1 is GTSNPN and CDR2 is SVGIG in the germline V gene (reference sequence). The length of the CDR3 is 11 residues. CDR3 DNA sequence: TGTGCCTGGAGTGTACGTAGTAGCTACACCTTC. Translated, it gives CAWSVRSSYTF.

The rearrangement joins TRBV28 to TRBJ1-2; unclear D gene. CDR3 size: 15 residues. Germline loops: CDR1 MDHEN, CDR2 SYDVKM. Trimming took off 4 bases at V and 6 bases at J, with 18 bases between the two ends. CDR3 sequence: CASSSPGREIDGYTF. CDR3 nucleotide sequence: TGTGCCAGCAGTTCTCCGGGGAGGGAAATTGATGGCTACACCTTC.

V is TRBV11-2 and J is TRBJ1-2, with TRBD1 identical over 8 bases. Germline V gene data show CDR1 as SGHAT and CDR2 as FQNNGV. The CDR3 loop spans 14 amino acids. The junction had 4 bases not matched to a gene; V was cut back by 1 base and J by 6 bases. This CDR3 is CASSLVSGGDGYTF. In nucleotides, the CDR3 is TGTGCCAGCAGCTTAGTATCAGGGGGCGATGGCTACACCTTC.

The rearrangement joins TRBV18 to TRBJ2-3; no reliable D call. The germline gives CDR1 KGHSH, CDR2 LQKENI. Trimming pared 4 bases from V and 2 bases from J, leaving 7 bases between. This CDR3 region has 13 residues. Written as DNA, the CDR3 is TGTGCCAGCTCACTAGATTCCACAGATACGCAGTATTTT. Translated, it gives CASSLDSTDTQYF. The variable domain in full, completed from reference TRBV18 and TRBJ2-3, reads NAGVMQNPRHLVRRRGQEARLRCSPMKGHSHVYWYRQLPEEGLKFMVYLQKENIIDESGMPKERFSAEFPKEGPSILRIQQVVRGDSAAYFCASSLDSTDTQYFGPGTRLTVL.

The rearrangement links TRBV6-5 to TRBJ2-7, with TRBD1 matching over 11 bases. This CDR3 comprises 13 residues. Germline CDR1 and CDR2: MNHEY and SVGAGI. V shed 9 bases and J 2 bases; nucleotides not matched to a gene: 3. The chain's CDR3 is CASGTGGPYEQYF. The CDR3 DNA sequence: TGTGCCAGTGGGACAGGGGGACCCTACGAGCAGTACTTC.

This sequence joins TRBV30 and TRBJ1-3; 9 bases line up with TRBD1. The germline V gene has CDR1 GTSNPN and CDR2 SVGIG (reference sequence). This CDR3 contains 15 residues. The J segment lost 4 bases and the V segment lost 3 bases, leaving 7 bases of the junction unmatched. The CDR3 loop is CAWRTTGGPGNTIYF. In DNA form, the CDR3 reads TGTGCCTGGAGGACCACAGGGGGCCCGGGAAACACCATATATTTT. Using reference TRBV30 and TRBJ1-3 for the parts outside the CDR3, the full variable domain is SQTIHQWPATLVQPVGSPLSLECTVEGTSNPNLYWYRQAAGRGLQLLFYSVGIGQISSEVPQNLSASRPQDRQFILSSKKLLLSDSGFYLCAWRTTGGPGNTIYFGEGSWLTVV.

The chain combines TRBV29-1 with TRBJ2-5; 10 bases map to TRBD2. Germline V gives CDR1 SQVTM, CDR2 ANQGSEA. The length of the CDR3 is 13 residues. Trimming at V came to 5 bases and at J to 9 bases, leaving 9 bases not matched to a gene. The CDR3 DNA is TGCAGCGTTACTAGCGGGACCCTATCGGCCCAGTACTTC. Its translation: CSVTSGTLSAQYF. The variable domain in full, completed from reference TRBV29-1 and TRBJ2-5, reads SAVISQKPSRDICQRGTSLTIQCQVDSQVTMMFWYRQQPGQSLTLIATANQGSEATYESGFVIDKFPISRPNLTFSTLTVSNMSPEDSSIYLCSVTSGTLSAQYFGPGTRLLVL.

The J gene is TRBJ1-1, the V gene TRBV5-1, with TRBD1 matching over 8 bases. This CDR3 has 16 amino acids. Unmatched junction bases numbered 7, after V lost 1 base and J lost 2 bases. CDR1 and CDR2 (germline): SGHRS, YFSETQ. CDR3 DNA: TGCGCCAGCAGCTTGTTGACAGGGGTGAGAAACACTGAAGCTTTCTTT. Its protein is CASSLLTGVRNTEAFF.

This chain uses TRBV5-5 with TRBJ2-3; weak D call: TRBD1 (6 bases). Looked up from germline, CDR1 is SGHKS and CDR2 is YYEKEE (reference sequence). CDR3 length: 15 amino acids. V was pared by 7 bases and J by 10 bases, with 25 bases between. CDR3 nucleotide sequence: TGTGCCAGCCGAACCCCTTTGACAGGCCCCGATGCGCAGTATTTT. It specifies CASRTPLTGPDAQYF.

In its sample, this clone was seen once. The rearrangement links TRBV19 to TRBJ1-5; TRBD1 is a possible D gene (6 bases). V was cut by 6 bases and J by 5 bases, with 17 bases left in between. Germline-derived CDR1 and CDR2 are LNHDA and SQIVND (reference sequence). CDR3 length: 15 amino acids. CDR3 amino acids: CASRIHGTLHQPQHF. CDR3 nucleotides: TGTGCCAGTAGAATACACGGGACACTTCATCAGCCCCAGCATTTT.

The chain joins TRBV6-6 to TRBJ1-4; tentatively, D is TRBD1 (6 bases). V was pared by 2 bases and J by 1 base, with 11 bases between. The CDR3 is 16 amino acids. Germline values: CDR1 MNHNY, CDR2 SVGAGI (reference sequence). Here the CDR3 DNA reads TGTGCCAGCAGTTACGTAACAGGGTTAACTAATGAAAAACTGTTTTTT. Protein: CASSYVTGLTNEKLFF.

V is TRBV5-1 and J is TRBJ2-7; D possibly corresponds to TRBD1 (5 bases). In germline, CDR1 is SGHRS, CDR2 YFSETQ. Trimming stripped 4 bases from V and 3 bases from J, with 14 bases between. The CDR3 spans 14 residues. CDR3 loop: CASSPSSDIYEQYF. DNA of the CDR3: TGCGCCAGCAGCCCATCCTCGGACATCTACGAGCAGTACTTC.

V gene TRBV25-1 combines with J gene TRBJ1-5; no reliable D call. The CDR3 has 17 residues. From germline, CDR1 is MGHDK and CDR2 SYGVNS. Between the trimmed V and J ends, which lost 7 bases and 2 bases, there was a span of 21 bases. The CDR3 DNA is TGTGCCAGCAAGCGGTGGGGAGTATCTAGGGGCAATCAGCCCCAGCATTTT. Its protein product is CASKRWGVSRGNQPQHF.

The CDR3, as DNA: TGTGCCAGCAGCCGTTCGGGACAGAGATACTATGGCTACACCTTC. It is translated as CASSRSGQRYYGYTF. The chain joins TRBV11-2 to TRBJ1-2, with 7 positions matching TRBD1. J gave up 3 bases and V 5 bases, and 9 bases lay outside the gene matches. The CDR3 runs 15 residues. Germline V gene sequence: CDR1 SGHAT, CDR2 FQNNGV.

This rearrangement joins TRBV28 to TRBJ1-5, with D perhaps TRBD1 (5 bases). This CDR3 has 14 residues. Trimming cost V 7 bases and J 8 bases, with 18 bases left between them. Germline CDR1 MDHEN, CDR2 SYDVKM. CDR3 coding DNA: TGTGCCAGCACCATAAGGGCAGGGTACGAGCCCCAGCATTTT. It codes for CASTIRAGYEPQHF.

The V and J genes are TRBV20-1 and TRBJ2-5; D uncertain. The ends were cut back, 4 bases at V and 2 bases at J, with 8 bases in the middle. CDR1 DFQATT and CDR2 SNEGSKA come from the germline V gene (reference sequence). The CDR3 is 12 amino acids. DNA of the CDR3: TGCAGTGCTAATGACGTTCAAGAGACCCAGTACTTC. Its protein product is CSANDVQETQYF.

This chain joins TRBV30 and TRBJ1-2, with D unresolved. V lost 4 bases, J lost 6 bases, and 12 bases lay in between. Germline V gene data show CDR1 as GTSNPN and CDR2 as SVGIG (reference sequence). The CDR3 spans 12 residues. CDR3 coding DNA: TGTGCCTGGACTAAAACACGGGATGGCTACACCTTC. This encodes CAWTKTRDGYTF.

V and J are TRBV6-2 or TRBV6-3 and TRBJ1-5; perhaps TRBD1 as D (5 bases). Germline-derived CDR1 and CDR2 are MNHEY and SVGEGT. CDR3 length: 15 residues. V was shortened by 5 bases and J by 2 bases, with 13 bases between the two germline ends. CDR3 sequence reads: CASSPRVFRNQPQHF. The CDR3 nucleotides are TGTGCCAGCAGTCCCAGGGTTTTTCGCAATCAGCCCCAGCATTTT.

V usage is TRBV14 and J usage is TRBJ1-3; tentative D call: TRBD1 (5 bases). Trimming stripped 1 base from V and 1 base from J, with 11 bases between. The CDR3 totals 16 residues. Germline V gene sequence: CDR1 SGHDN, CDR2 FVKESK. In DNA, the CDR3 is TGTGCCAGCAGCCAAGTGGCAGGGTTATCTGGAAACACCATATATTTT. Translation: CASSQVAGLSGNTIYF.

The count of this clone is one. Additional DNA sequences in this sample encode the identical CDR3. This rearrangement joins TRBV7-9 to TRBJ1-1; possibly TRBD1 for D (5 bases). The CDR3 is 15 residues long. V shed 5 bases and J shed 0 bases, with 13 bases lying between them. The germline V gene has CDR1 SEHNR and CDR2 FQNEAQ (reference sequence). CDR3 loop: CASSLATGVNTEAFF. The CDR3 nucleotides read TGTGCCAGCAGCCTCGCTACAGGAGTGAACACTGAAGCTTTCTTT.